The clone carrying this TCR beta chain was seen at least ten times. Its matching antigen is unknown. This specimen comes from a study of T cells in Graves' hyperthyroidism and ophthalmopathy. Study-level background: Before treatment of any kind, peripheral blood was taken at initial diagnosis.

Trimming took off 5 bases at V and 7 bases at J, with 14 bases between the two ends. The CDR3 is 14 amino acids. Germline assignment: CDR1 SGHVS and CDR2 FQNEAQ. Study-level findings and limits: For ophthalmopathy, model prediction preceded onset by a median about six months.

RNA transcripts yielded amplified TCR beta CDR3 regions. Primed by the HTBI set, a first-round RT-PCR was run on the TCR CDR3. Each CDR3 protein is one row after TCRdb ran MiXCR on the multiplex PCR reads. The table lists 380,000 or so distinct CDR3 sequences, under 20% of them singletons, with about 3.5% in the top ten. Hyperthyroidism in the patients, aged 18 to 65, was newly diagnosed and under 2 months in duration. In making diagnoses, clinical symptoms, serum thyroxine and TRAb, thyroid ultrasound and orbital computed tomography were all used. The V gene is TRBV7-8, the J gene TRBJ2-2; D may be TRBD1 (6 bases). The sequence came from a woman between 18 and 29 years old with Graves' hyperthyroidism. Sequenced sample: blood. CDR3 residues: CASSVQTGIGELFF. The CDR3, as DNA: TGTGCCAGCAGCGTGCAAACAGGGATCGGGGAGCTGTTTTTT.